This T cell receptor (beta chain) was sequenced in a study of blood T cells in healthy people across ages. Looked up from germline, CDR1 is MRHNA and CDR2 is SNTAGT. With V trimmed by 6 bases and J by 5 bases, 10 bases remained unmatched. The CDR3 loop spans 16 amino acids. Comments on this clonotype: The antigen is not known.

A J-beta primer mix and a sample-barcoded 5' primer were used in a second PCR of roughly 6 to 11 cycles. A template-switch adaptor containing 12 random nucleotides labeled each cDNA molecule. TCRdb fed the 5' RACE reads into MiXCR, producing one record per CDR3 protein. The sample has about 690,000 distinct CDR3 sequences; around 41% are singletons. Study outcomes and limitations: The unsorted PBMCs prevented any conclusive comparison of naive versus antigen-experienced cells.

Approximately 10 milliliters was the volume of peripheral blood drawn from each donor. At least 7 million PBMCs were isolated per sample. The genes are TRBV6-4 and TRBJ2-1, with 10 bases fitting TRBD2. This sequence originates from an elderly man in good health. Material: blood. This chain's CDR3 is CASSPELAGRNNEQFF. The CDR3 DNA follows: TGTGCCAGCAGCCCCGAACTAGCGGGGCGGAACAATGAGCAGTTCTTC.